The TCR beta chain described here comes from a study of blood T cell repertoires in COVID-19. Study at large: Collection of acute and convalescent COVID-19 samples took place in the United States, Italy and Spain. From T cells, B-cell-depleted T cells, or PBMCs came the material, which was cDNA or gDNA.

Original handling: Nucleated cell number was recorded as an estimate derived from reference gene primer amplification. Produced via immunoSEQ multiplex PCR; TCRdb's table is partial and in-frame only. V and J calls and clone size are copied from that table; D and trimming were computed from the DNA. Of 100,000 or so clones in the sample, approximately 92% were seen once. The germline V gene has CDR1 SNHLY and CDR2 FYNNEI. The CDR3 is 14 amino acids. After removal of 5 bases from V and 4 bases from J, the junction contained 6 bases not matched to a gene. Sequencing was done on a sample of peripheral blood. The genes are TRBV2 and TRBJ1-2; 8 bases are shared with TRBD1. This TCR was recovered from a man aged 50 or older with active COVID-19. CDR3 sequence (DNA): TGTGCCAGCAGTCGCCGACAGGGGACCTATGGCTACACCTTC. This sequence encodes CASSRRQGTYGYTF.